Included here is one T cell receptor (beta chain) sequence, with context. These data are taken from a study of blood T cell repertoires in COVID-19. Overall study: The United States, Italy and Spain supplied acute and convalescent COVID-19 samples. Nucleic acid was either cDNA or gDNA, and it came from T cells, B-cell-depleted T cells, or PBMCs.

Methods used by the authors: Counts of nucleated cells, estimated from reference gene primer amplification, were obtained. Method: immunoSEQ multiplex PCR; TCRdb's copy keeps in-frame clones and lacks some. V and J calls and clone size come straight from that table; D and trimming were deduced from the DNA. Of about 240,000 clones in the sample, approximately 84% are singletons; the top ten hold about 4%. This sequence originates from a man aged 45 to 65 with acute or convalescent COVID-19. The sample taken for sequencing was peripheral blood.

The CDR3 spells CASSSGPAGATYEQYF. DNA for the CDR3: TGCGCCAGCAGCTCCGGCCCCGCAGGCGCTACCTACGAGCAGTACTTC. The gene calls are TRBV5-1 and TRBJ2-7; no firm D call. Trimming cost V 3 bases and J 2 bases, with 18 bases left between them. Per the germline V gene, CDR1 is SGHRS and CDR2 is YFSETQ. The CDR3 has 16 residues.